A selection of T cell receptor beta chains follows, all from one sample in a study of blood T cell repertoires in COVID-19. Here immunoSEQ multiplex PCR was the method, and the copy in TCRdb shows in-frame clones only, minus some. The sample carries tens of thousands of clones, roughly 89% recorded once. The sample taken for sequencing was peripheral blood. These receptors were obtained from a woman aged 80 or over with active or convalescent COVID-19. CDR3s include the opening cysteine and the closing phenylalanine or tryptophan. D genes are given only for firm matches. Rows give clone size only sometimes, using once, few, many, or a class for an expanded clone.

v_call	cdr3_length	j_call	clone_size	d_call	cdr3_aa	cdr3_nt
TRBV5-4	17	TRBJ2-1	-	TRBD1	CASSFGLGQGSEDEQFF	TGTGCCAGCAGCTTTGGGTTGGGACAGGGGAGTGAGGATGAGCAGTTCTTC
TRBV7-2	16	TRBJ1-2	-	TRBD1	CASSQGQELRKIGYTF	TGTGCCAGCAGCCAGGGACAGGAACTTAGGAAGATAGGCTACACCTTC
TRBV6-2/TRBV6-3	15	TRBJ1-5	few	-	CASSYSVADNQPQHF	TGTGCCAGCAGTTACTCGGTGGCAGACAATCAGCCCCAGCATTTT
TRBV7-9	15	TRBJ2-2	-	-	CASSLGGANTGELFF	TGTGCCAGCAGCTTAGGGGGGGCGAACACCGGGGAGCTGTTTTTT
TRBV10-3	15	TRBJ2-1	-	TRBD2	CAISESASGGRRQFF	TGTGCCATCAGTGAGTCGGCTAGCGGGGGTCGGAGGCAGTTCTTC
TRBV9	15	TRBJ2-7	-	TRBD2	CASSVASGGVYEQYF	TGTGCCAGCAGCGTAGCTAGCGGAGGGGTTTACGAGCAGTACTTC
TRBV5-8	13	TRBJ1-1	-	-	CASSWRGNTEAFF	TGTGCCAGCAGCTGGAGGGGTAACACTGAAGCTTTCTTT
TRBV28	13	TRBJ2-1	-	-	CASSLFAGGEQFF	TGTGCCAGCAGTTTATTTGCCGGAGGTGAGCAGTTCTTC
TRBV5-1	16	TRBJ2-6	-	-	CASSLQGISGANVLTF	TGCGCCAGCAGCTTGCAGGGGATCTCTGGGGCCAACGTCCTGACTTTC
TRBV28	15	TRBJ2-3	-	TRBD1	CASSHPGTGGEAQYF	TGTGCCAGCAGTCATCCCGGGACAGGGGGCGAAGCGCAGTATTTT
TRBV4-1	16	TRBJ1-2	-	TRBD1	CASSPQGAESNYGYTF	TGCGCCAGCAGCCCCCAGGGGGCAGAAAGTAACTATGGCTACACCTTC
TRBV10-2	17	TRBJ2-3	-	TRBD2	CASRGGLAGVLTDTQYF	TGCGCCAGCAGGGGGGGACTAGCGGGAGTCCTCACAGATACGCAGTATTTT
TRBV21-1	16	TRBJ1-3	-	-	CASPKGVGGSGNTIYF	TGTGCCAGCCCCAAAGGGGTGGGGGGATCTGGAAACACCATATATTTT
TRBV5-1	14	TRBJ2-1	-	TRBD1	CASSLGQGYNEQFF	TGCGCCAGCAGCTTGGGACAGGGGTACAATGAGCAGTTCTTC
TRBV28	19	TRBJ2-3	-	TRBD2	CASSRWVFRIAGRTDTQYF	TGTGCCAGCAGTCGTTGGGTCTTCCGAATAGCGGGACGGACAGATACGCAGTATTTT
TRBV19	13	TRBJ2-5	few	-	CASSIGGRGTQYF	TGTGCCAGTAGTATCGGCGGCCGGGGGACCCAGTACTTC
TRBV6-5	15	TRBJ2-5	-	TRBD2	CASSKLAGGRETQYF	TGTGCCAGCAGTAAACTAGCGGGGGGACGAGAGACCCAGTACTTC
TRBV28	14	TRBJ2-3	-	TRBD2	CASPPSGGIDTQYF	TGTGCCAGTCCTCCTAGCGGGGGTATTGATACGCAGTATTTT
TRBV30	12	TRBJ2-5	-	-	CAWSENPGTQYF	TGTGCCTGGAGCGAGAACCCGGGGACCCAGTACTTC
TRBV28	13	TRBJ1-2	few	-	CASSPVGYYGYTF	TGTGCCAGCAGTCCGGTCGGGTACTATGGCTACACCTTC
TRBV28	14	TRBJ1-2	-	-	CASSFQAGNYGYTF	TGTGCCAGCAGTTTTCAGGCAGGCAACTATGGCTACACCTTC
TRBV5-4	14	TRBJ2-3	-	-	CASSLSQGTDTQYF	TGTGCCAGCAGCTTATCTCAGGGCACAGATACGCAGTATTTT
TRBV5-1	15	TRBJ1-4	-	-	CASSLGASTNEKLFF	TGCGCCAGCAGCTTGGGCGCATCAACTAATGAAAAACTGTTTTTT
TRBV18	16	TRBJ1-1	once	-	CASSPAQSPWNTEAFF	TGTGCCAGCTCACCGGCACAGTCTCCATGGAACACTGAAGCTTTCTTT
TRBV28	15	TRBJ1-2	-	-	CASTVIGGAGYGYTF	TGTGCCAGCACCGTAATAGGGGGAGCAGGCTATGGCTACACCTTC
TRBV28	14	TRBJ1-5	-	-	CASSLRGYNQPQHF	TGTGCCAGCAGTCTGCGGGGATACAATCAGCCCCAGCATTTT
TRBV6-6	14	TRBJ2-5	-	TRBD2	CASSTGTSAETQYF	TGTGCCAGCAGTACGGGGACTAGTGCAGAGACCCAGTACTTC
TRBV7-2	15	TRBJ2-2	-	TRBD2	CASSFSGGGTGELFF	TGTGCCAGCAGCTTTAGCGGGGGCGGCACCGGGGAGCTGTTTTTT
TRBV7-9	13	TRBJ2-1	-	-	CASNLPSGAEQFF	TGTGCCAGCAATCTCCCCTCCGGTGCTGAGCAGTTCTTC
TRBV28	12	TRBJ1-6	few	-	CASSTRQGTLHF	TGTGCCAGCAGTACCCGGCAGGGGACCCTCCACTTT
TRBV9	17	TRBJ2-5	-	TRBD2	CASSVGRASGDLETQYF	TGTGCCAGCAGCGTAGGAAGGGCTAGCGGGGACCTTGAGACCCAGTACTTC
TRBV5-4	15	TRBJ2-1	few	-	CASSLEGARYNEQFF	TGTGCCAGCAGCTTGGAGGGAGCGAGGTACAATGAGCAGTTCTTC
TRBV14	13	TRBJ1-1	once	-	CASSATSRVEAFF	TGTGCCAGCAGCGCAACGAGTAGAGTTGAAGCTTTCTTT
TRBV6-5	16	TRBJ1-3	-	TRBD1	CASSYSSRGPSNTIYF	TGTGCCAGCAGTTACTCGAGCAGGGGGCCCTCAAACACCATATATTTT
TRBV28	15	TRBJ1-2	-	-	CASSLSGRGSYGYTF	TGTGCCAGCAGTTTATCTGGCAGGGGAAGCTATGGCTACACCTTC
TRBV4-1	13	TRBJ2-1	-	-	CASSRTSRNEQFF	TGCGCCAGCAGCCGAACTAGCCGCAATGAGCAGTTCTTC